This is a list of T cell receptor beta chains from one sample in a study of shared clonotypes between healthy human individuals. Produced via immunoSEQ multiplex PCR; TCRdb's table is partial and in-frame only. In the table there are roughly 2.4 million clones, 90% to 97% of which are singletons. The sample comprised naive CD4+ T cells sorted from blood. These receptors were obtained from a young man in good health. The CDR3 runs from the conserved cysteine through the conserved F or W. D genes are given only for firm matches. Clone size is not always given. Where it is, it says once, few, many or a class for expanded clones.

d_gene | j_gene | abundance | v_gene | CDR3aa
TRBD1 | TRBJ2-5 | NA | TRBV7-6 | CASKPRQGQETQYF
NA | TRBJ1-4 | NA | TRBV28 | CASSSAGTTNEKLFF
NA | TRBJ1-1 | once | TRBV6-1 | CAISEVGRSTGNTEAFF
TRBD2 | TRBJ2-1 | NA | TRBV18 | CASSSTLAVGDNEQFF
NA | TRBJ1-2 | NA | TRBV6-5 | CASSYTGTNYGYTF
TRBD2 | TRBJ2-1 | NA | TRBV4-3 | CASRREGYNEQFF
NA | TRBJ2-3 | NA | TRBV19 | CASSMLASGDTQYF
TRBD2 | TRBJ2-5 | NA | TRBV2 | CASSELSGVGLAGDKETQYF
NA | TRBJ2-7 | NA | TRBV20-1 | CSASSGEQYF
TRBD1 | TRBJ1-3 | NA | TRBV5-6 | CASSWGQGRNTIYF
TRBD2 | TRBJ2-5 | NA | TRBV7-2 | CASSLEGRGAPETQYF
TRBD2 | TRBJ2-7 | NA | TRBV28 | CASSLPSGRNEQYF
NA | TRBJ2-2 | NA | TRBV18 | CASSPTGTANTGELFF
NA | TRBJ1-6 | once | TRBV27 | CASSLEATYNSPLHF
TRBD2 | TRBJ2-7 | NA | TRBV6-1 | CASSVPGLASYEQYF
NA | TRBJ1-2 | NA | TRBV6-4 | CASSDPPTGRYGYTF
TRBD1 | TRBJ1-5 | NA | TRBV5-8 | CASSFRLSTGKNQPQHF
NA | TRBJ1-4 | NA | TRBV18 | CASSPPGAVGEKLFF
TRBD1 | TRBJ1-1 | NA | TRBV13 | CASSANRGVDTEAFF
TRBD1 | TRBJ2-7 | NA | TRBV5-1 | CASSRSAGQGLGEQYF
NA | TRBJ2-6 | NA | TRBV18 | CASSARLAAEKHPSGANVLTF
NA | TRBJ2-5 | NA | TRBV19 | CATSGGGLGETQYF
TRBD1 | TRBJ2-7 | NA | TRBV5-1 | CASSLGDRVSGEQYF